The rows below give T cell receptor beta chains drawn from one sample of a study of T-cell reconstitution after alpha-beta-depleted transplantation in children. TCRdb recomputed calls from the PCR reads with MiXCR, one row per CDR3 protein. The table has fewer than 400,000 distinct CDR3 sequences, about a fifth seen once; the top ten hold approximately 3.9%. Material: PBMCs from the stem cell graft donor, obtained from the stem cell graft. These receptors all stem from a human donor who donated a stem cell graft to a child with acute myeloid leukemia. CDR3s include the opening cysteine and the closing phenylalanine or tryptophan. D genes are given only for firm matches. Only part of the rows carry a size: once, few, many, or a class if the clone is expanded.

CDR3 DNA	CDR3 protein	J gene	clone size	D gene	V gene
TGCAGTGCTAGAGATCCCGGGACAGACCCCCTTACGCAGTATTTT	CSARDPGTDPLTQYF	TRBJ2-3	-	TRBD1	TRBV20-1
TGCGCCAGCAGCTCCGCTACGTACAATGATAACACAGATACGCAGTATTTT	CASSSATYNDNTDTQYF	TRBJ2-3	few	-	TRBV5-1
TGTGCCAGCAGTTTAGCAAGCCGAACGGGACAGGGATCCTACAATGAGCAGTTCTTC	CASSLASRTGQGSYNEQFF	TRBJ2-1	-	TRBD1	TRBV6-7
TGTGCCAGCAGTTTATCCGATTACCTTAGCGGGGCCTACAATGAGCAGTTCTTC	CASSLSDYLSGAYNEQFF	TRBJ2-1	few	TRBD2	TRBV27
TGTGCCAGCTCACCCCGGGACAGGAGAAGCACAGATACGCAGTATTTT	CASSPRDRRSTDTQYF	TRBJ2-3	few	TRBD1	TRBV18
TGCGCCAGCAGTGAGTTCGACAGCTCCTACGAGCAGTACTTC	CASSEFDSSYEQYF	TRBJ2-7	many	-	TRBV10-2
TGCAGCGCTCGGGACAGGGGGGACGAGCAGTACTTC	CSARDRGDEQYF	TRBJ2-7	-	TRBD1	TRBV29-1
TGCGCCAGCAGCCAACCGACAGGGGCGACGGGAGGCACCATATATTTT	CASSQPTGATGGTIYF	TRBJ1-3	-	TRBD1	TRBV4-1
TGTGCCAGCAGCCGCGATGCCGGGACCCAGTACTTC	CASSRDAGTQYF	TRBJ2-5	-	-	TRBV6-5
TGCAGTGCGCCTAAACAGGGGGCGGCTGGAAACACCATATATTTT	CSAPKQGAAGNTIYF	TRBJ1-3	-	TRBD1	TRBV20-1
TGTGCCAGCAGTCCCCGTAGGGGAGTATACAATGAGCAGTTCTTC	CASSPRRGVYNEQFF	TRBJ2-1	few	-	TRBV27
TGTGCCAGCAGCTCCCAGGTGAGCTCTGGGGCCAACGTCCTGACTTTC	CASSSQVSSGANVLTF	TRBJ2-6	-	-	TRBV7-2
TGTGCCAGCAGTTTAAAGGGCGACGTAGCCTACAATGAGCAGTTCTTC	CASSLKGDVAYNEQFF	TRBJ2-1	-	-	TRBV12-3/TRBV12-4
TGTGCCACCAGCAGAGGTGGAAACATTCAGTACTTC	CATSRGGNIQYF	TRBJ2-4	-	-	TRBV15
TGCAGTGCTAGAAACCCATTAGCGGGACGCACAGATACGCAGTATTTT	CSARNPLAGRTDTQYF	TRBJ2-3	few	TRBD2	TRBV20-1
TGTGCCAGCAGTTTCGATGCGGGAGGGTACACAGATACGCAGTATTTT	CASSFDAGGYTDTQYF	TRBJ2-3	-	TRBD2	TRBV12-3/TRBV12-4
TGTGCCAGCAGCGGCCCCAGGGACGGGAGGGCCTCCTACGAGCAGTACTTC	CASSGPRDGRASYEQYF	TRBJ2-7	-	TRBD2	TRBV9
TGTGCCACCAGTGACGAGATAGCGGGAGGAGGGAACGGGGAGCTGTTTTTT	CATSDEIAGGGNGELFF	TRBJ2-2	-	TRBD2	TRBV24-1
TGCGCCAGCAGCGCCAGGACTAGCGGGAGTAACAATGAGCAGTTCTTC	CASSARTSGSNNEQFF	TRBJ2-1	many	TRBD2	TRBV5-1
TGCAGTGCTATTGCGCTCTACAATGAGCAGTTCTTC	CSAIALYNEQFF	TRBJ2-1	many	-	TRBV20-1
TGCAGTGCAAGGCCGGGACCCACCGGGGAGCTGTTTTTT	CSARPGPTGELFF	TRBJ2-2	-	-	TRBV20-1
TGTGCCAGCAGTTACAGAGGGTTCGAGCAGTACTTC	CASSYRGFEQYF	TRBJ2-7	few	-	TRBV12-3/TRBV12-4
TGTGCCAGCACCGGGACAGAGAGCTCCTACGAGCAGTACTTC	CASTGTESSYEQYF	TRBJ2-7	many	TRBD1	TRBV11-2
TGTGCCAGCAGCTTATCTCCGGGCCCGACCTTCACAGATACGCAGTATTTT	CASSLSPGPTFTDTQYF	TRBJ2-3	few	-	TRBV7-6
TGCAGCGTTGTTGCGGGAGGGTACGCAAACATTCAGTACTTC	CSVVAGGYANIQYF	TRBJ2-4	many	TRBD2	TRBV29-1
TGCAGTGCACCCGCACTAGGCGGTTGGTGGGAGACCCAGTACTTC	CSAPALGGWWETQYF	TRBJ2-5	many	-	TRBV20-1
TGTGCCAGCAGTTGGGGGGGACTAGCGGGAGGGGGGATGGATGAGCAGTTCTTC	CASSWGGLAGGGMDEQFF	TRBJ2-1	few	TRBD2	TRBV12-3/TRBV12-4
TGCAGCGTCCTGAGAGCGGGAGACGTAGATACGCAGTATTTT	CSVLRAGDVDTQYF	TRBJ2-3	many	TRBD2	TRBV29-1
TGCAGTGCTAGATCCCGGACGGACACCTTC	CSARSRTDTF	TRBJ1-2	many	-	TRBV20-1
TGTGCCAGCACCGAGGAAGCGGCCACAGATACGCAGTATTTT	CASTEEAATDTQYF	TRBJ2-3	few	-	TRBV12-3/TRBV12-4
TGCAGTGCTAGAGCGGGAGGGGTCAATGAGCAGTTCTTC	CSARAGGVNEQFF	TRBJ2-1	-	TRBD2	TRBV20-1
TGTGCCAGCAGCCCGGAGGGGGGGGAAAAACTGTTTTTT	CASSPEGGEKLFF	TRBJ1-4	-	-	TRBV7-9
TGCAGTGCTACTTCTGGTCAGCCCCAGCATTTT	CSATSGQPQHF	TRBJ1-5	-	-	TRBV20-1
TGCGCCAGCAGCCAAGAGGGGGTACGTGGCAATGAGCAGTTCTTC	CASSQEGVRGNEQFF	TRBJ2-1	-	-	TRBV4-1
TGCGCCAGCAGCCAAAGACAGCAAGCTAACTATGGCTACACCTTC	CASSQRQQANYGYTF	TRBJ1-2	-	-	TRBV4-3
TGCGCCAGCAGCCGCCGAAGCCCCGGAGACCCATACGAGCAGTACTTC	CASSRRSPGDPYEQYF	TRBJ2-7	-	-	TRBV5-1
TGTGCCAGCAGCACTAACAGCGGGCCGAGCACAGATACGCAGTATTTT	CASSTNSGPSTDTQYF	TRBJ2-3	-	-	TRBV28
TGTGCCACCAGTGATTCCTACAGGGCCTACTACAATGAGCAGTTCTTC	CATSDSYRAYYNEQFF	TRBJ2-1	few	-	TRBV24-1